These 11 T cell receptor beta chains originate from one sample sequenced in a study of T cell clones after liver transplantation. Data came from immunoSEQ multiplex PCR; TCRdb stores just in-frame clones and leaves some out. Of around 15,000 clones listed, 85% to 95% were seen once; the top ten hold 40% to 50%. Specimen: CD8+ T cells from blood, collected before liver transplant. Receptors originate from a human donor who received a liver transplant.

The gene calls are TRBV29-1 and TRBJ2-2, with D perhaps matching TRBD1 (5 bases). The V gene's germline CDR1 is SQVTM and CDR2 ANQGSEA. This CDR3 is built from 11 residues. V was shortened by 6 bases and J by 8 bases, with 10 bases between the two germline ends. This chain's CDR3 is CSVTEAGELFF. For the CDR3, the DNA is TGCAGCGTGACAGAGGCGGGGGAGCTGTTTTTT.

The rearrangement joins TRBV10-2 to TRBJ2-1; TRBD2 aligns across 14 bases. CDR1 WSHSY and CDR2 SAAADI come from the germline V gene. The CDR3 length is 16 residues. Losses at the gene ends were 2 bases for V and 6 bases for J; bases not matched to a gene: 3. The CDR3 nucleotides are TGCGCCAGCAGTGAGGGACTAGCGGGAGGCTCCAATGAGCAGTTCTTC. It translates to CASSEGLAGGSNEQFF.

The chain carries TRBV5-1 and TRBJ1-4, with D possibly matching TRBD1 (5 bases). The CDR3 has 15 residues. V was pared by 0 bases and J by 1 base, with 7 bases between. Germline-derived CDR1 and CDR2 are SGHRS and YFSETQ. The CDR3 spells CASSLGQGTNEKLFF. In DNA, the CDR3 is TGCGCCAGCAGCTTGGGGCAGGGAACTAATGAAAAACTGTTTTTT. The full variable domain, rest sourced from reference TRBV5-1 and TRBJ1-4, is KAGVTQTPRYLIKTRGQQVTLSCSPISGHRSVSWYQQTPGQGLQFLFEYFSETQRNKGNFPGRFSGRQFSNSRSEMNVSTLELGDSALYLCASSLGQGTNEKLFFGSGTQLSVL.

V usage is TRBV10-2 and J usage is TRBJ2-7; the D gene is possibly TRBD1 (6 bases). The CDR3 contains 13 residues. Between the trimmed V and J ends, which lost 3 bases and 6 bases, there was a span of 12 bases. CDR1 is WSHSY and CDR2 is SAAADI in the germline V gene. Here the CDR3 DNA reads TGCGCCAGCAGTGATTACAGGGAACCCGAGCAGTACTTC. This sequence encodes CASSDYREPEQYF.

The rearrangement joins TRBV7-6 to TRBJ2-1, with 8 positions matching TRBD1. CDR3 length: 12 amino acids. The V segment lost 4 bases and the J segment 16 bases; nucleotides outside the gene matches: 9. Germline-derived CDR1 and CDR2 are SGHVS and FNYEAQ. The CDR3 region is CASSSQDRELFF. The CDR3 nucleotides are TGTGCCAGCAGCTCCCAGGACAGGGAGCTTTTCTTC.

The chain uses TRBV13 and TRBJ1-2; TRBD1 matches at 9 bases. The CDR3 is made up of 14 amino acids. V lost 5 bases to trimming and J lost 5 bases; unmatched junction nucleotides: 6. Germline V gene data show CDR1 as PRHDT and CDR2 as FYEKMQ (reference sequence). Here the CDR3 reads CASSRGQGFYGYTF. In DNA form, the CDR3 reads TGTGCCAGCAGCCGTGGACAGGGGTTTTATGGCTACACCTTC.

This chain uses TRBV9 with TRBJ2-1; D uncertain. The length of the CDR3 is 15 residues. CDR1 and CDR2 (germline): SGDLS, YYNGEE. The V gene lost 0 bases and the J gene lost 0 bases, with 7 bases spanning the gap. Here the CDR3 reads CASSVGLSSYNEQFF. The CDR3 nucleotides read TGTGCCAGCAGCGTAGGACTGAGCTCCTACAATGAGCAGTTCTTC. Full variable domain (rest looked up from reference TRBV9 and TRBJ2-1): DSGVTQTPKHLITATGQRVTLRCSPRSGDLSVYWYQQSLDQGLQFLIQYYNGEERAKGNILERFSAQQFPDLHSELNLSSLELGDSALYFCASSVGLSSYNEQFFGPGTRLTVL.

V is TRBV27 and J is TRBJ2-3, with 10 bases aligning to TRBD1. Trimming at V came to 6 bases and at J to 4 bases, leaving 10 bases not matched to a gene. The germline V gene encodes CDR1 MNHEY and CDR2 SMNVEV (reference sequence). The CDR3 has 16 amino acids. In DNA form, the CDR3 reads TGTGCCAGCAGGCTTGTTCCCGGACAGGGGGCAGATACGCAGTATTTT. Its protein is CASRLVPGQGADTQYF.

The V call is TRBV21-1, the J call TRBJ1-5; TRBD1 is the table's D call and was not checked against the DNA. TRBV21-1 is an annotated pseudogene. CDR3 length equals 16 residues. The CDR3 nucleotides read TGTGCCAGCAGCACCCCGGGACATCAGAGAGGCCGGCCCCAGCATTTT. This sequence encodes CASSTPGHQRGRPQHF.

This clone has just a few counts. This chain connects TRBV18 to TRBJ2-3, with D maybe TRBD2 (7 bases). The V and J ends lost 3 bases and 8 bases respectively, with 18 bases between them. CDR1 is KGHSH, CDR2 LQKENI, per germline. The CDR3 is made up of 15 amino acids. The CDR3 DNA reads TGTGCCAGCTCACCGCACCTAGGGGGACTACCTACGCAGTATTTT. As protein: CASSPHLGGLPTQYF.

The chain combines TRBV27 with TRBJ2-3; TRBD1 aligns across 7 bases. The ends lost 5 bases at V and 2 bases at J; junction bases unmatched: 10. The CDR3 runs 16 residues. Germline lookup yields CDR1 MNHEY and CDR2 SMNVEV (reference sequence). CDR3 residues: CASSPDRETLTDTQYF. In DNA form, the CDR3 reads TGTGCCAGCAGTCCCGACAGGGAAACACTCACAGATACGCAGTATTTT.